This T cell receptor (beta chain) was found in a study of shared clonotypes between healthy human individuals. Repertoires were generated with immunoSEQ multiplex PCR, while TCRdb's copy carries only in-frame clones and drops some. This table has 1,400,000 or so clones, 98% to 99% appearing once. Germline CDR1 reads SGHRS; CDR2 reads YFSETQ. V lost 0 bases to trimming and J lost 8 bases, with 9 bases between them. The length of the CDR3 is 13 residues. The clonotype was recovered from a man under 40 in good health. The chain combines TRBV5-1 with TRBJ2-1, with D perhaps TRBD1 (5 bases). Sequencing used naive CD4+ T cells sorted from blood. The subset was: CD45RA+ positively selected. The CDR3 protein is CASSLGQLYEQFF. In DNA, the CDR3 is TGCGCCAGCAGCTTGGGACAGTTATATGAGCAGTTCTTC.